Listed below are T cell receptor beta chains from one sample, sequenced in a study of T cells in Graves' hyperthyroidism and ophthalmopathy. TCRdb recomputed calls from the multiplex PCR reads with MiXCR, one row per CDR3 protein. The sample has 250,000 to 300,000 distinct CDR3 sequences, 13% to 15% seen once. The specimen was blood. The receptors were sampled from a woman in her thirties or forties with Graves' hyperthyroidism that later progressed to Graves' ophthalmopathy. Both conserved end residues are part of each CDR3.

TRBV12-3/TRBV12-4	TRBJ2-1	CASSETDGYGEQFF
TRBV20-1	TRBJ2-1	CSASLSGPMYNEQFF
TRBV3-1	TRBJ1-3	CASSQGTVGNTIYF
TRBV27	TRBJ1-1	CASSLDRVTPEAFF
TRBV18	TRBJ2-1	CASSPRTGSEQFF
TRBV29-1	TRBJ1-3	CSVGQGIGNTIYF
TRBV28	TRBJ1-5	CASSLLPFNQPQHF
TRBV14	TRBJ1-2	CASSQDPRYGYTF
TRBV4-1	TRBJ1-1	CASSHSGRTGMTEAFF
TRBV3-1	TRBJ1-1	CASSPRQGFVNRNTEAFF
TRBV7-2	TRBJ2-5	CASSLGGRKYF
TRBV30	TRBJ2-1	CAAPGASSYNEQFF
TRBV19	TRBJ2-7	CASSILGTSGTYEQYF
TRBV12-3/TRBV12-4	TRBJ2-2	CASTPSGHTGELFF
TRBV19	TRBJ1-5	CASIPGVSSNQPQHF
TRBV11-2	TRBJ2-3	CASSPGLADTLVDTQYF
TRBV28	TRBJ2-7	CASSLRQYEQYF
TRBV11-2	TRBJ2-3	CASSLVGSGYAADTQYF
TRBV2	TRBJ2-1	CASSIRAGATYNEQFF
TRBV7-8	TRBJ2-3	CASSLLTSGSDTQYF
TRBV3-1	TRBJ2-5	CASSHFRGTGKEETQYF
TRBV5-1	TRBJ2-1	CASSRGVSGYNEQFF
TRBV10-2	TRBJ2-7	CASSPGTSSDEQYF
TRBV6-1	TRBJ2-7	CASSEAEPGTASIYEQYF
TRBV28	TRBJ1-2	CASSLALRGMYGYTF
TRBV15	TRBJ2-1	CATSNRDRGRDEQFF
TRBV6-2/TRBV6-3	TRBJ2-5	CASRWGTGGRETQYF
TRBV5-1	TRBJ1-5	CASRETWQDNQPQHF
TRBV6-1	TRBJ1-5	CASSEFGGQNHQPQHF
TRBV28	TRBJ2-1	CASSSFWRGSYNEQFF
TRBV25-1	TRBJ1-4	CASSYPGVTELFF
TRBV10-3	TRBJ1-3	CAIRMIQGERRNTIYF
TRBV5-1	TRBJ1-2	CASSLGQGNNYGYTF